This T cell receptor (beta chain) was profiled in a study of blood T cell repertoires in COVID-19. In the original analysis: By means of reference gene primer amplification, nucleated cell counts were estimated. Sequenced by immunoSEQ multiplex PCR; TCRdb stores in-frame clones only, minus some. V, J and clone size were drawn from that table, and D and trimming were deduced from the DNA. This sample has a few hundred thousand clones, with 82% found just once. The germline V gene has CDR1 SGDLS and CDR2 YYNGEE. This CDR3 contains 15 residues. V lost 0 bases, J lost 5 bases, and 11 bases lay in between.

This clonotype was obtained from a woman between 18 and 29 years old with acute or convalescent COVID-19. The rearrangement joins TRBV9 to TRBJ1-4; D is unresolved. Sequences were obtained from peripheral blood. CDR3 sequence reads: CASSVEVGGNEKLFF. CDR3 sequence (DNA): TGTGCCAGCAGCGTAGAGGTTGGCGGGAATGAAAAACTGTTTTTT.